This TCR beta chain was obtained from a study of blood T cell repertoires in COVID-19. Study context: The origin of the acute and convalescent COVID-19 samples was the United States, Italy and Spain.

The CDR3 sequence is 15 residues long. Per the germline V gene, CDR1 is SGHRS and CDR2 is YFSETQ. V lost 4 bases, J lost 0 bases, and 10 bases lay in between. Participants' own reports of clinical history determined their cohort assignment. Per the original methods: Estimation of nucleated cell counts relied on the amplification of reference gene primers. Measured with immunoSEQ multiplex PCR; TCRdb has only the in-frame clones, and not every one. V, J and clone size are those of that table, while D and trimming were read from the DNA. The sample has fewer than 350,000 clones, under 95% seen once. The chain links TRBV5-1 to TRBJ2-2, with D possibly being TRBD2 (5 bases). Sequencing input: PBMCs or T cells enriched from blood (not recorded which). The TCR comes from a woman between 40 and 55 years old with acute COVID-19. This CDR3 is CASSPRTANTGELFF. As DNA, the CDR3 is TGCGCCAGCAGCCCGCGGACTGCGAACACCGGGGAGCTGTTTTTT.